Each of the 11 T cell receptor beta chains below was sequenced from the same sample in a study of blood T cell repertoires in COVID-19. Clones were read by immunoSEQ multiplex PCR, and TCRdb kept only the in-frame ones, dropping some. The sample holds about 34,000 clones, roughly 77% seen once. The sample taken for sequencing was peripheral blood. Every receptor here comes from a man older than 75 with active or convalescent COVID-19.

This clone was counted a single time. The chain employs TRBV30 and TRBJ1-4; 9 bases align to TRBD1. Germline lookup yields CDR1 GTSNPN and CDR2 SVGIG (reference sequence). The CDR3 extends over 15 amino acids. V shed 2 bases and J 8 bases; nucleotides not matched to a gene: 9. The CDR3, as DNA: TGTGCCTGGAGTTCACCAGGGACAGGGTCCGAAAAACTGTTTTTT. Amino acids: CAWSSPGTGSEKLFF.

V gene TRBV5-1 combines with J gene TRBJ2-5; D perhaps matches TRBD1 (6 bases). V was trimmed by 4 bases and J by 3 bases, leaving 13 bases between them. The CDR3 has 14 amino acids. Germline CDR1 and CDR2: SGHRS and YFSETQ. CDR3 nucleotide sequence: TGCGCCAGCAGCCTAAGCTCAGGGGAAGAGACCCAGTACTTC. Translating gives CASSLSSGEETQYF. Variable domain in full (rest from reference TRBV5-1 and TRBJ2-5): KAGVTQTPRYLIKTRGQQVTLSCSPISGHRSVSWYQQTPGQGLQFLFEYFSETQRNKGNFPGRFSGRQFSNSRSEMNVSTLELGDSALYLCASSLSSGEETQYFGPGTRLLVL.

The chain recombines TRBV4-1 with TRBJ1-4; D call uncertain. The CDR3 extends over 14 amino acids. V was clipped by 2 bases and J by 5 bases, with 9 bases between them. Germline CDR1 and CDR2: MGHRA and YSYEKL. CDR3 in DNA: TGCGCCAGCAGCCAACCGAGGAGGAATGAAAAACTGTTTTTT. It translates to CASSQPRRNEKLFF.

The rearrangement links TRBV27 to TRBJ2-5; 7 bases agree with TRBD2. V shed 6 bases, J shed 5 bases, and the junction held 15 bases outside the gene matches. The CDR3 consists of 16 residues. Germline V CDR1 and CDR2: MNHEY, SMNVEV (reference sequence). The CDR3 region is CASRRTRSATQETQYF. CDR3 coding DNA: TGTGCCAGCAGAAGGACTAGATCTGCTACCCAGGAGACCCAGTACTTC.

This clone appeared once. The J gene is TRBJ1-4, the V gene TRBV28; D is perhaps TRBD1 (6 bases). This CDR3 is 14 amino acids long. The germline V gene encodes CDR1 MDHEN and CDR2 SYDVKM. The V gene lost 6 bases and the J gene lost 0 bases, with 8 bases spanning the gap. The CDR3 DNA reads TGTGCCAGCAGCCCAGGGGCAACTAATGAAAAACTGTTTTTT. Translated, it gives CASSPGATNEKLFF. Supplemented by reference TRBV28 and TRBJ1-4, the full variable domain reads DVKVTQSSRYLVKRTGEKVFLECVQDMDHENMFWYRQDPGLGLRLIYFSYDVKMKEKGDIPEGYSVSREKKERFSLILESASTNQTSMYLCASSPGATNEKLFFGSGTQLSVL.

The chain is built from TRBV7-9 and TRBJ2-7, with D maybe TRBD2 (6 bases). Trimming took off 5 bases at V and 2 bases at J, with 10 bases between the two ends. Germline V gene data show CDR1 as SEHNR and CDR2 as FQNEAQ (reference sequence). The CDR3 is 13 residues long. CDR3 bases: TGTGCCAGCAGCCTCGGGACTGCCTACGAGCAGTACTTC. It codes for CASSLGTAYEQYF.

The chain has TRBV5-5 and TRBJ2-3; tentative D call: TRBD1 (6 bases). The germline V and J ends were trimmed by 4 bases and 8 bases, with 17 bases remaining between them. CDR1 is SGHKS, CDR2 YYEKEE, per germline (reference sequence). The CDR3 spans 14 residues. CDR3 region: CASSPPTGSGTQYF. The DNA of the CDR3 is TGTGCCAGCAGCCCGCCGACAGGATCTGGTACGCAGTATTTT.

V is TRBV7-2 and J is TRBJ2-1; D may be TRBD1 (6 bases). Trimming left V 5 bases short and J 4 bases short, with 15 bases between. Germline V gene data show CDR1 as SGHTA and CDR2 as FQGNSA. The CDR3 covers 15 residues. The CDR3 region is CASSHRAAPYNEQFF. The CDR3, as DNA: TGTGCCAGCAGCCACAGGGCGGCCCCTTACAATGAGCAGTTCTTC.

V and J are TRBV28 and TRBJ2-7, with 8 bases matching TRBD1. The CDR3 is 14 residues long. Looked up from germline, CDR1 is MDHEN and CDR2 is SYDVKM. The V gene end was trimmed by 6 bases and the J gene end by 9 bases; junction bases not matched to a gene: 13. The CDR3 DNA follows: TGTGCCAGCAGCTATGGACAGGGAACAAAGTGGCAGTACTTC. Translating gives CASSYGQGTKWQYF.

This clone was observed a handful of times. The V call is TRBV4-2, the J call TRBJ1-1, with no clear D. CDR1 LGHNA and CDR2 YNFKEQ come from the germline V gene. V lost 3 bases and J 0 bases, leaving 11 bases between the germline ends. This CDR3 is built from 15 residues. As DNA, the CDR3 is TGTGCCAGCAGCCAGCCGCTGCGAATGAACACTGAAGCTTTCTTT. It encodes CASSQPLRMNTEAFF.

V is TRBV28 and J is TRBJ1-6, with unresolved D. CDR1 and CDR2 (germline): MDHEN, SYDVKM. The CDR3 covers 13 residues. Trimming took off 6 bases at V and 6 bases at J, with 9 bases between the two ends. The CDR3 region has the DNA TGTGCCAGCAGCCGGGATGCTAATTCACCCCTCCACTTT. As protein: CASSRDANSPLHF.